One sample yielded the 25 T cell receptor beta chains listed below, sequenced in a study of blood T cell repertoires in COVID-19. Profiling relied on immunoSEQ multiplex PCR, and the TCRdb table lists in-frame clones only, not all of them. The sample consists of around 130,000 clones, 70% to 90% of them appearing once. Sequenced input: peripheral blood. These receptors were taken from a woman in her forties or fifties who had recovered from COVID-19.

The chain joins TRBV2 to TRBJ2-2, with TRBD1 matching 8 bases. V was clipped by 2 bases and J by 4 bases; unmatched bases: 9. Germline V gene sequence: CDR1 SNHLY, CDR2 FYNNEI. CDR3 length: 17 amino acids. CDR3 residues: CASSERTGLFFTGELFF. Written as DNA, the CDR3 is TGTGCCAGCAGTGAACGGACAGGGCTGTTCTTCACCGGGGAGCTGTTTTTT.

V usage is TRBV5-5 and J usage is TRBJ2-7; D gene unclear. The V end was cut by 4 bases, the J end by 2 bases, with 13 bases between. Germline CDR1 is SGHKS and CDR2 is YYEKEE (reference sequence). The CDR3 covers 14 residues. The CDR3 region has the DNA TGTGCCAGCAGCCCCCTCCGGGTCACCTACGAGCAGTACTTC. This encodes CASSPLRVTYEQYF.

V and J are TRBV10-3 and TRBJ1-6, with TRBD1 matching 9 bases. V was clipped by 6 bases and J by 9 bases; unmatched bases: 6. CDR1 is ENHRY, CDR2 SYGVKD, per germline. This CDR3 region has 14 residues. The DNA of the CDR3 is TGTGCCATCAGAGCCGGGACAGGGTCTTCACCCCTCCACTTT. Its translation: CAIRAGTGSSPLHF.

This clone has only one observation. The V and J genes are TRBV7-3 and TRBJ2-7; no definite D call. Deletions cut 0 bases from V and 2 bases from J, with 11 bases between. Germline V gene lookup returns CDR1 SGHTA and CDR2 FQGTGA. This CDR3 region has 15 residues. This CDR3 reads CASSLTPAATYEQYF. The CDR3 bases are TGTGCCAGCAGCTTAACCCCGGCGGCTACCTACGAGCAGTACTTC.

The J gene is TRBJ1-1, the V gene TRBV11-2, with 10 bases identical to TRBD1. With V trimmed by 5 bases and J by 1 base, 4 bases remained unmatched. Germline assignment: CDR1 SGHAT and CDR2 FQNNGV. The CDR3 has 15 residues. CDR3 sequence (DNA): TGTGCCAGCAGCGTTTGGACAGGGGGGAACACTGAAGCTTTCTTT. Translated, it gives CASSVWTGGNTEAFF.

The rearrangement links TRBV12-5 to TRBJ1-5; 7 bases are a match to TRBD1. Unmatched junction bases numbered 5, after V lost 1 base and J lost 2 bases. Germline CDR1 reads LGHNT; CDR2 reads FRNRAP. The CDR3 sequence is 16 residues long. This CDR3 is CASGLETGMGNQPQHF. CDR3 nucleotides: TGTGCTAGTGGTTTGGAGACAGGGATGGGCAATCAGCCCCAGCATTTT.

The chain is built from TRBV29-1 and TRBJ1-5; 8 positions agree with TRBD1. Germline assignment: CDR1 SQVTM and CDR2 ANQGSEA. The CDR3 is 12 residues long. V lost 6 bases and J lost 4; bases outside the gene matches: 2. CDR3 nucleotide sequence: TGCAGCGTGGGACAGGAGAATCAGCCCCAGCATTTT. It codes for CSVGQENQPQHF.

This chain joins TRBV12-3 or TRBV12-4 and TRBJ2-3, with no clear D. V shed 2 bases and J shed 6 bases, with 6 bases lying between them. The CDR3 totals 12 residues. The CDR3 DNA reads TGTGCCAGCAGTTTAATCCGTGATACGCAGTATTTT. It encodes CASSLIRDTQYF.

The chain joins TRBV7-6 to TRBJ1-6; TRBD1 matches 8 bases. Trimming at V came to 2 bases and at J to 4 bases, leaving 4 bases not matched to a gene. CDR1 SGHVS and CDR2 FNYEAQ come from the germline V gene. The CDR3 has 16 residues. The CDR3 nucleotides are TGTGCCAGCAGCTTATCCGGACAGGGATATAATTCACCCCTCCACTTT. Protein product: CASSLSGQGYNSPLHF. The full variable domain, with the rest looked up from reference TRBV7-6 and TRBJ1-6, is GAGVSQSPRYKVTKRGQDVALRCDPISGHVSLYWYRQALGQGPEFLTYFNYEAQQDKSGLPNDRFSAERPEGSISTLTIQRTEQRDSAMYRCASSLSGQGYNSPLHFGNGTRLTVT.

V and J are TRBV11-2 and TRBJ1-2, with 8 positions matching TRBD1. The germline V gene has CDR1 SGHAT and CDR2 FQNNGV. The CDR3 consists of 15 residues. J was trimmed by 4 bases and V by 6 bases; bases with no gene match: 10. The CDR3 protein is CASRSTGAYGYGYTF. For the CDR3, the DNA is TGTGCCAGCAGGTCGACAGGGGCTTATGGCTATGGCTACACCTTC.

This chain joins TRBV12-3 or TRBV12-4 and TRBJ1-1; D not certain. The V and J ends lost 3 bases and 11 bases respectively, with 16 bases between them. The CDR3 runs to 13 residues. CDR3 in amino acids: CASSFRRPPEAFF. The CDR3 DNA reads TGTGCCAGCAGTTTTAGGAGGCCCCCGGAGGCTTTCTTT.

Here the CDR3 DNA reads TGTGCCAGCCGGACAGGGGTCAACTATGGCTACACCTTC. Its translation: CASRTGVNYGYTF. This chain uses TRBV6-5 with TRBJ1-2, with TRBD1 identical over 9 bases. The CDR3 has 13 residues. V dropped 8 bases and J dropped 2; count of bases not matched to a gene: 3. Germline V gene data show CDR1 as MNHEY and CDR2 as SVGAGI.

This clone was counted once. This sequence joins TRBV4-2 and TRBJ2-1; TRBD2 might be the D (6 bases). CDR1 is LGHNA, CDR2 YNFKEQ, per germline. CDR3 length: 15 residues. V shed 1 base and J shed 0 bases, with 7 bases lying between them. CDR3 region: CASSQGRGSYNEQFF. The CDR3 DNA sequence: TGTGCCAGCAGCCAAGGGCGGGGCTCCTACAATGAGCAGTTCTTC.

The rearrangement links TRBV30 to TRBJ1-6; 9 nucleotides agree with TRBD1. J gave up 10 bases and V 5 bases, and 6 bases lay outside the gene matches. Germline CDR1 and CDR2: GTSNPN and SVGIG (reference sequence). The CDR3 runs 13 residues. This chain's CDR3 is CAWERTGVSPLHF. CDR3 bases: TGTGCCTGGGAACGGACAGGGGTATCACCCCTCCACTTT. The variable domain in full, with the rest retrieved from reference TRBV30 and TRBJ1-6, is SQTIHQWPATLVQPVGSPLSLECTVEGTSNPNLYWYRQAAGRGLQLLFYSVGIGQISSEVPQNLSASRPQDRQFILSSKKLLLSDSGFYLCAWERTGVSPLHFGNGTRLTVT.

The gene calls are TRBV4-2 and TRBJ2-1, with D possibly TRBD2 on 6 matching bases. Germline assignment: CDR1 LGHNA and CDR2 YNFKEQ. V was clipped by 0 bases and J by 0 bases, with 18 bases between them. The CDR3 runs to 19 residues. Here the CDR3 DNA reads TGTGCCAGCAGCCAAGAGGGTGGGCCTAGCGCTAGCTCCTACAATGAGCAGTTCTTC. It codes for CASSQEGGPSASSYNEQFF.

The V call is TRBV29-1, the J call TRBJ2-1; 11 positions agree with TRBD2. The CDR3 sequence is 15 residues long. The V gene's germline CDR1 is SQVTM and CDR2 ANQGSEA. Germline trimming cut 4 bases from V and 7 bases from J; bases unmatched to any gene: 9. CDR3 sequence reads: CSVVHLAGGRNEQFF. The CDR3, as DNA: TGCAGCGTTGTACACCTAGCGGGAGGTCGTAATGAGCAGTTCTTC.

This chain joins TRBV19 and TRBJ1-3; TRBD1 might be the D (5 bases). The CDR3 sequence is 14 residues long. Per the germline V gene, CDR1 is LNHDA and CDR2 is SQIVND (reference sequence). Trimming shortened V by 3 bases and J by 8 bases, and 14 bases separated the two germline ends. The CDR3 is CASSILGEEYTIYF. For the CDR3, the DNA is TGTGCCAGTAGTATCTTGGGGGAGGAGTACACCATATATTTT.

The chain links TRBV9 to TRBJ2-1, with 11 bases that match TRBD2. The CDR3 totals 18 residues. Germline CDR1 reads SGDLS; CDR2 reads YYNGEE. V trimming: 2 bases; J trimming: 7 bases; junction bases outside the gene matches: 14. The CDR3 sequence: CASSVAPPTSGGSNEQFF. In nucleotides, the CDR3 is TGTGCCAGCAGCGTCGCTCCTCCTACTAGCGGGGGATCAAATGAGCAGTTCTTC.

The V call is TRBV24-1, the J call TRBJ2-5, with TRBD1 matching 10 bases. The germline CDR1 and CDR2 sequences are KGHDR and SFDVKD. The J segment lost 4 bases and the V segment lost 9 bases, leaving 13 bases of the junction unmatched. The CDR3 covers 16 residues. This chain's CDR3 is CATGDLDRGLLETQYF. DNA for the CDR3: TGTGCCACCGGAGACCTAGACAGGGGGCTCTTAGAGACCCAGTACTTC.

The genes are TRBV5-1 and TRBJ2-5; unclear D gene. Germline CDR1 SGHRS, CDR2 YFSETQ. Deletions cut 2 bases from V and 0 bases from J, with 8 bases between. CDR3 length: 14 amino acids. For the CDR3, the DNA is TGCGCCAGCAGCTTTCAGTTTTACCAAGAGACCCAGTACTTC. Amino acid sequence: CASSFQFYQETQYF.

This chain joins TRBV9 and TRBJ1-4; maybe TRBD1 (6 bases). This CDR3 has 17 residues. Germline assignment: CDR1 SGDLS and CDR2 YYNGEE. V shed 2 bases and J shed 4 bases, with 18 bases lying between them. CDR3 nucleotides: TGTGCCAGCAGCGTTGGGTTGGTAAGGACAGATAATGAAAAACTGTTTTTT. This sequence encodes CASSVGLVRTDNEKLFF.

This clone came up a few times. V usage is TRBV7-8 and J usage is TRBJ2-1; weak D call: TRBD1 (6 bases). CDR3 size: 17 residues. The ends were cut back, 6 bases at V and 8 bases at J, with 26 bases in the middle. CDR1 is SGHVS and CDR2 is FQNEAQ in the germline V gene. The CDR3 coding sequence is TGTGCCAGCAGGGGTTTGACGCGAAGGGGGAATAGAGATGAGCAGTTCTTC. It is translated as CASRGLTRRGNRDEQFF. The variable domain in full, with the rest retrieved from reference TRBV7-8 and TRBJ2-1, is GAGVSQSPRYKVAKRGQDVALRCDPISGHVSLFWYQQALGQGPEFLTYFQNEAQLDKSGLPSDRFFAERPEGSVSTLKIQRTQQEDSAVYLCASRGLTRRGNRDEQFFGPGTRLTVL.

V gene TRBV19 combines with J gene TRBJ2-3; TRBD2 agrees at 8 bases. CDR3 size: 18 residues. Germline V gene lookup returns CDR1 LNHDA and CDR2 SQIVND (reference sequence). The J segment lost 6 bases and the V segment lost 3 bases, leaving 17 bases of the junction unmatched. CDR3 amino acids: CASSMGRAGAGKGDTQYF. The CDR3 nucleotides read TGTGCCAGTAGTATGGGACGAGCGGGAGCTGGGAAGGGGGATACGCAGTATTTT.

V is TRBV25-1 and J is TRBJ2-7; D remains ambiguous. Germline V gene data show CDR1 as MGHDK and CDR2 as SYGVNS. V lost 8 bases to trimming and J lost 7 bases, with 12 bases between them. CDR3 length equals 11 residues. The CDR3 region has the DNA TGTGCCAGCTTAAAAGCAAAGGAGCAGTACTTC. Protein: CASLKAKEQYF.

This clone occurred once. This chain joins TRBV7-2 and TRBJ2-7; 8 bases line up with TRBD2. CDR1 and CDR2 (germline): SGHTA, FQGNSA. The CDR3 is 15 amino acids. The V gene end was trimmed by 3 bases and the J gene end by 7 bases; junction bases not matched to a gene: 11. Written as DNA, the CDR3 is TGTGCCAGCAGCTTTCAGTCGGGAGGGCTTGGGGAGCAGTACTTC. Amino acids: CASSFQSGGLGEQYF.